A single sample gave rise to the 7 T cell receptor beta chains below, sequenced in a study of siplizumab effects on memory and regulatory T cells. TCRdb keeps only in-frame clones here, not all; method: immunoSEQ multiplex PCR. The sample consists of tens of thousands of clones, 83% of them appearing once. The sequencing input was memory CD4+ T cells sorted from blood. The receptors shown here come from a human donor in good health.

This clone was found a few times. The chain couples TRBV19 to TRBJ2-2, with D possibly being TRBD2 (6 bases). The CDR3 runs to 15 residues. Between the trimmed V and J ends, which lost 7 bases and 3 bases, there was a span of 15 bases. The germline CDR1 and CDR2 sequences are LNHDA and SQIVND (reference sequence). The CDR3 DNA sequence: TGTGCCAGTACCCCTGAGGGAGGCTACACCGGGGAGCTGTTTTTT. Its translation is CASTPEGGYTGELFF.

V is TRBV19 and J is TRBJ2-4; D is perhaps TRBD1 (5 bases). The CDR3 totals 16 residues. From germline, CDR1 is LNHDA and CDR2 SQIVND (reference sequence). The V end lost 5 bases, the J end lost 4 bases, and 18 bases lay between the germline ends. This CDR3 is CASSLTASLRKNIQYF. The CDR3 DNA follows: TGTGCCAGTAGTTTGACAGCTTCTCTAAGGAAAAACATTCAGTACTTC.

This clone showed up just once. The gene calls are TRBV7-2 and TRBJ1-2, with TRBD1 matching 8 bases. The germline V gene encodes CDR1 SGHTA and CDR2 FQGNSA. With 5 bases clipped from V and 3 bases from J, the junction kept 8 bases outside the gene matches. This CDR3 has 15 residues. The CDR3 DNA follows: TGTGCCAGCAGCCCGCACCTGACAGGGGACTATGGCTACACCTTC. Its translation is CASSPHLTGDYGYTF.

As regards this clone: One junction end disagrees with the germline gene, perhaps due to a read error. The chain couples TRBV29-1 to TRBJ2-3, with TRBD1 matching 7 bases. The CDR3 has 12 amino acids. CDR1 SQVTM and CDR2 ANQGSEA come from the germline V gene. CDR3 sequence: CSAEQGTDTQYF. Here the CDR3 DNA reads TGCAGCGCTGAACAGGGGACAGATACGCAGTATTTT.

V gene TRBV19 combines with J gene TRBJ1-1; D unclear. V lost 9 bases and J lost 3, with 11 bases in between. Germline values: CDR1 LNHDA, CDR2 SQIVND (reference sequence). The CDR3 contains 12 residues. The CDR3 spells CASAGRHTEAFF. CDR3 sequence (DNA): TGTGCCAGCGCCGGGCGACACACTGAAGCTTTCTTT.

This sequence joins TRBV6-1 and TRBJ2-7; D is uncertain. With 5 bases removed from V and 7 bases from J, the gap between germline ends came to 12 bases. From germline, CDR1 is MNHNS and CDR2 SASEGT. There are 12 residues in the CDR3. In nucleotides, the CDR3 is TGTGCCAGCAGTCAACCCTTTGGAGAGCAGTACTTC. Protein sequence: CASSQPFGEQYF.

CDR3 region: CASSYPPKGTQYF. CDR3 nucleotides: TGTGCCAGCAGTTACCCCCCCAAGGGGACCCAGTACTTC. This chain uses TRBV6-6 with TRBJ2-5; D remains ambiguous. V gave up 2 bases and J gave up 7 bases, with 11 bases separating them. Germline V lookup: CDR1 MNHNY, CDR2 SVGAGI (reference sequence). This CDR3 has 13 amino acids.